This T cell receptor (beta chain) was sequenced in a study of blood T cell repertoires in COVID-19. Study-level background: Specimens from acute and convalescent COVID-19 originated in the United States, Italy and Spain. The analysed material was cDNA or gDNA that came from T cells, B-cell-depleted T cells, or PBMCs.

CDR1 and CDR2 from the germline V gene are SGHTA and FQGNSA. This CDR3 comprises 15 residues. V lost 1 base to trimming and J lost 2 bases, with 10 bases between them. Source study methods: Nucleated cell number was recorded as an estimate derived from reference gene primer amplification. Profiled with immunoSEQ multiplex PCR; TCRdb holds only in-frame clones, not every one. V and J calls and clone size are those listed in that table; D and trimming were worked out from the DNA. Altogether around 150,000 clones are present, roughly 80% being singletons, with the ten largest covering about 4%. Sequencing used peripheral blood. The TCR comes from a woman older than 75 with acute or convalescent COVID-19. The rearrangement joins TRBV7-2 to TRBJ2-3, with a tentative D call TRBD1 (6 bases). CDR3 nucleotide sequence: TGTGCCAGCAGCTTAGTCTGGGGGCACACAGATACGCAGTATTTT. Protein product: CASSLVWGHTDTQYF.